This T cell receptor beta chain was observed in a study of Ad26.COV2.S vaccination and SARS-CoV-2 variants. Treatment of the sample: some 20 received Ad26.COV2.S at low or high dose, single or two shots; about 5 received placebo; per-sample allocation not given. Repertoires come from day 63 after the first vaccine or placebo injection. The CDR3 sequence is 12 residues long. Trimming cost V 2 bases and J 4 bases, with 3 bases left between them. CDR1 and CDR2 from the germline V gene are SEHNR and FQNEAQ (reference sequence). Profiled with immunoSEQ multiplex PCR; TCRdb holds only in-frame clones, not every one. The sample lists about 480,000 clones, around 90% occurring once.

This TCR derives from a person between 18 and 65 years old who received the Ad26.COV2.S COVID-19 vaccine or a placebo. The sequencing used peripheral blood, collected in a trial of Ad26.COV2.S vaccine versus placebo. The V call is TRBV7-9, the J call TRBJ2-1; D call uncertain. Written as DNA, the CDR3 is TGTGCCAGCAGCTTAAGTTACAATGAGCAGTTCTTC. Translating it yields CASSLSYNEQFF.